The 15 T cell receptor beta chains reported below all come from one sample, sequenced in a study of a mutant IDH1 vaccine in newly diagnosed glioma. Some clones are missing from TCRdb's copy, which holds only in-frame ones; the method was immunoSEQ multiplex PCR. The sample has about 68,000 clones, about four fifths seen once; the top ten hold 7.5% to 9%. Time point reported: baseline, week 1 (first vaccination visit). Treatment: pre-vaccination baseline after standard-of-care therapy. This specimen consisted of PBMCs, obtained from a glioma patient treated with radiotherapy, temozolomide or both. The receptor set was obtained from a man aged 45-65 years with glioma.

This chain joins TRBV27 and TRBJ2-7; a possible D gene is TRBD2 (7 bases). CDR1 and CDR2 from the germline V gene are MNHEY and SMNVEV (reference sequence). Trimming removed 3 bases from V and 4 bases from J, with 16 bases in between. The CDR3 spans 15 residues. The CDR3 reads CASSLVPKGGYEQYF. DNA for the CDR3: TGTGCCAGCAGTTTGGTACCCAAGGGGGGGTACGAGCAGTACTTC.

The chain employs TRBV7-6 and TRBJ1-2; maybe TRBD1 (6 bases). Trimming left V 1 base short and J 5 bases short, with 11 bases between. Germline CDR1 is SGHVS and CDR2 is FNYEAQ. The CDR3 consists of 14 residues. CDR3 amino acids: CASSLDRVGYGYTF. The DNA of the CDR3 is TGTGCCAGCAGCTTAGACAGGGTTGGGTATGGCTACACCTTC.

This chain joins TRBV7-2 and TRBJ2-7; 8 bases fit TRBD2. Germline V CDR1 and CDR2: SGHTA, FQGNSA. The CDR3 spans 17 residues. Germline trimming cut 2 bases from V and 5 bases from J; bases unmatched to any gene: 14. CDR3 in amino acids: CASSLLGGGPGVHEQYF. CDR3 sequence (DNA): TGTGCCAGCAGCTTACTGGGCGGGGGGCCGGGGGTCCACGAGCAGTACTTC.

This clone has just one count. The V gene is TRBV7-9, the J gene TRBJ2-1, with TRBD1 as a possible D gene (6 bases). V was cut by 2 bases and J by 4 bases, with 12 bases left in between. This CDR3 is built from 15 residues. CDR1 SEHNR and CDR2 FQNEAQ come from the germline V gene (reference sequence). The CDR3 DNA follows: TGTGCCAGCAGCTTATCCAGCGGACAGTACAATGAGCAGTTCTTC. Translated, it gives CASSLSSGQYNEQFF.

This clone was recorded once. The rearrangement links TRBV19 to TRBJ2-2; D may be TRBD1 (5 bases). The ends were cut back, 4 bases at V and 9 bases at J, with 18 bases in the middle. The germline V gene has CDR1 LNHDA and CDR2 SQIVND (reference sequence). This CDR3 comprises 15 residues. CDR3 nucleotide sequence: TGTGCCAGTAGTAGGTGGCTGGGGCCTCACCGGGAGCTGTTTTTT. Translated, it gives CASSRWLGPHRELFF.

This clone was observed once. V usage is TRBV9 and J usage is TRBJ2-7, with a weak D call TRBD2 (6 bases). The V gene lost 5 bases and the J gene lost 5 bases, with 14 bases spanning the gap. The germline CDR1 and CDR2 sequences are SGDLS and YYNGEE. The CDR3 sequence is 13 residues long. CDR3 in amino acids: CASRRAGTHEQYF. The CDR3 DNA reads TGTGCCAGCAGGCGTGCGGGGACTCACGAGCAGTACTTC.

The chain has TRBV5-4 and TRBJ2-2; TRBD2 agrees at 10 bases. Germline V gene sequence: CDR1 SGHNT, CDR2 YYREEE (reference sequence). Trimming cost V 0 bases and J 6 bases; bases outside gene matches: 2. The CDR3 has 15 residues. The CDR3 DNA follows: TGTGCCAGCAGCTTGGGTAGCGGGGGGCCCGGGGAGCTGTTTTTT. Encoded protein: CASSLGSGGPGELFF.

This clone is medium-sized in the sample. The chain joins TRBV19 to TRBJ1-5; D call uncertain. CDR1 LNHDA and CDR2 SQIVND come from the germline V gene (reference sequence). The CDR3 totals 14 residues. V was trimmed by 4 bases and J by 1 base, leaving 8 bases between them. The CDR3 nucleotides read TGTGCCAGTAGTACTCCTCTGAGCAATCAGCCCCAGCATTTT. Protein product: CASSTPLSNQPQHF.

The chain links TRBV27 to TRBJ2-7, with TRBD2 matching over 10 bases. V lost 8 bases, J lost 2 bases, and 9 bases stayed unmatched. The CDR3 loop spans 15 amino acids. Germline V lookup: CDR1 MNHEY, CDR2 SMNVEV (reference sequence). CDR3 DNA: TGTGCCAGCTCCTTCAGCGGGGGGGCCCCCTACGAGCAGTACTTC. Encoded protein: CASSFSGGAPYEQYF.

The chain couples TRBV30 to TRBJ2-3; TRBD2 is a possible D gene (6 bases). Germline V gene lookup returns CDR1 GTSNPN and CDR2 SVGIG (reference sequence). Trimming stripped 3 bases from V and 8 bases from J, with 12 bases between. This CDR3 spans 12 amino acids. The CDR3 DNA reads as TGTGCCTGGAGACCCTGGGGAGGTACGCAGTATTTT. Encoded protein: CAWRPWGGTQYF. The full variable domain, with the rest looked up from reference TRBV30 and TRBJ2-3, is SQTIHQWPATLVQPVGSPLSLECTVEGTSNPNLYWYRQAAGRGLQLLFYSVGIGQISSEVPQNLSASRPQDRQFILSSKKLLLSDSGFYLCAWRPWGGTQYFGPGTRLTVL.

V is TRBV5-3 and J is TRBJ1-5; no clear D gene. TRBV5-3 is an ORF for which the function is uncertain. The CDR3 has 16 residues. Trimming took 0 bases from V and 2 from J, leaving 12 bases between them. CDR3 protein: CARSLGLLFGNQPQHF. The CDR3 DNA is TGTGCCAGAAGCTTGGGCCTATTATTTGGCAATCAGCCCCAGCATTTT.

The chain carries TRBV19 and TRBJ2-1; 10 bases align to TRBD1. This CDR3 region has 15 residues. Trimming took 4 bases from V and 2 from J; bases not matched to a gene: 2. CDR1 LNHDA and CDR2 SQIVND come from the germline V gene (reference sequence). CDR3 nucleotides: TGTGCCAGTAGTAAAGGGACAGGGGCCTACAATGAGCAGTTCTTC. Protein sequence: CASSKGTGAYNEQFF.

The V call is TRBV18, the J call TRBJ1-2, with D possibly matching TRBD1 (5 bases). The V and J ends lost 2 bases and 8 bases respectively, with 9 bases between them. The CDR3 has 12 residues. Germline V gene data show CDR1 as KGHSH and CDR2 as LQKENI. The CDR3 is CASSPGTKGYTF. In DNA form, the CDR3 reads TGTGCCAGCTCACCAGGGACGAAAGGCTACACCTTC.

V usage is TRBV6-1 and J usage is TRBJ1-5, with 9 bases fitting TRBD1. Per germline, CDR1 MNHNS and CDR2 SASEGT. With 7 bases clipped from V and 6 bases from J, the junction kept 10 bases outside the gene matches. The CDR3 loop spans 15 amino acids. In DNA, the CDR3 is TGTGCCAGCATCACAGGGGGACAGGGAGGTCAGCCCCAGCATTTT. This sequence encodes CASITGGQGGQPQHF.

The rearrangement links TRBV10-3 to TRBJ2-7, with 7 bases identical to TRBD1. J was trimmed by 5 bases and V by 6 bases; bases with no gene match: 10. Germline CDR1 and CDR2: ENHRY and SYGVKD. The CDR3 consists of 14 residues. The chain's CDR3 is CAIRNTGDGNEQYF. CDR3 nucleotides: TGTGCCATCAGGAATACAGGGGATGGCAACGAGCAGTACTTC.